Listed below are T cell receptor beta chains from one sample, sequenced in a study of T-cell reconstitution after alpha-beta-depleted transplantation in children. TCRdb reprocessed the PCR reads with MiXCR, giving one entry per CDR3 protein. The sample contains about 4,700 distinct CDR3 sequences, 6% to 7.5% of which appear only once. The material was PBMCs, mostly from graft donor cells, obtained 60 days after TCRalphabeta/CD19-depleted stem cell transplant. These TCRs come from a boy younger than two who had a stem cell transplant for SCID, so the T cells may come from the graft donor. CDR3s include the opening cysteine and the closing phenylalanine or tryptophan. The order of the fields is clone size, V gene, D gene, J gene, CDR3 protein, CDR3 DNA. A D gene is named only where the DNA matches it firmly. Clone size is stated in some rows and not others, as once, few, many or a class when expanded.

clone_size: medium-sized; v_call: TRBV5-1; d_call: TRBD1; j_call: TRBJ1-5; cdr3_aa: CASSRTGGPNQPQHF; cdr3_nt: TGCGCCAGCAGCCGGACAGGGGGCCCCAATCAGCCCCAGCATTTT
clone_size: medium-sized; v_call: TRBV7-3; d_call: .; j_call: TRBJ1-1; cdr3_aa: CASSFRAFF; cdr3_nt: TGTGCCAGCAGCTTTAGGGCTTTCTTT
clone_size: many; v_call: TRBV20-1; d_call: .; j_call: TRBJ2-5; cdr3_aa: CSARTLGETQYF; cdr3_nt: TGCAGTGCTAGGACCTTGGGGGAGACCCAGTACTTC
clone_size: .; v_call: TRBV7-3; d_call: .; j_call: TRBJ2-3; cdr3_aa: CASSLQTTQKGPNTQYF; cdr3_nt: TGTGCCAGCAGCCTCCAGACAACACAGAAGGGACCGAACACGCAGTATTTT
clone_size: medium-sized; v_call: TRBV10-3; d_call: .; j_call: TRBJ1-1; cdr3_aa: CAINGRTEAFF; cdr3_nt: TGTGCCATCAACGGACGGACTGAAGCTTTCTTT
clone_size: many; v_call: TRBV6-6; d_call: TRBD1; j_call: TRBJ1-5; cdr3_aa: CASSSIGGGTGGAIRQPQHF; cdr3_nt: TGTGCCAGCAGTTCTATAGGGGGGGGCACAGGGGGCGCGATTAGGCAGCCCCAGCATTTT
clone_size: many; v_call: TRBV4-2; d_call: .; j_call: TRBJ2-3; cdr3_aa: CASSLRPGTHTDTQYF; cdr3_nt: TGTGCCAGCAGCCTACGACCCGGGACACACACAGATACGCAGTATTTT
clone_size: medium-sized; v_call: TRBV7-9; d_call: .; j_call: TRBJ1-1; cdr3_aa: CASSFLILGLNTEAFF; cdr3_nt: TGTGCCAGCAGCTTTCTTATCTTGGGCTTGAACACTGAAGCTTTCTTT
clone_size: medium-sized; v_call: TRBV3-1; d_call: .; j_call: TRBJ1-6; cdr3_aa: CASSQLGPVGHSPLHF; cdr3_nt: TGTGCCAGCAGTCAACTGGGACCCGTCGGCCATTCACCCCTCCACTTT
clone_size: few; v_call: TRBV5-5; d_call: .; j_call: TRBJ2-5; cdr3_aa: CASSLGPRETQYF; cdr3_nt: TGTGCCAGCAGCCTGGGGCCTAGGGAGACCCAGTACTTC
clone_size: medium-sized; v_call: TRBV2; d_call: .; j_call: TRBJ1-2; cdr3_aa: CASSEARTFHYGYTF; cdr3_nt: TGTGCCAGCAGTGAAGCGAGGACATTCCACTATGGCTACACCTTC
clone_size: medium-sized; v_call: TRBV6-1; d_call: .; j_call: TRBJ2-1; cdr3_aa: CASSEDPTVPGGQNPPTGDNEQFF; cdr3_nt: TGTGCCAGCAGTGAAGACCCGACCGTTCCCGGCGGACAGAATCCACCGACAGGAGACAATGAGCAGTTCTTC
clone_size: many; v_call: TRBV10-2; d_call: TRBD1; j_call: TRBJ1-4; cdr3_aa: CASRGTGRAATNEKLFF; cdr3_nt: TGCGCCAGCAGAGGGACAGGGAGGGCCGCAACTAATGAAAAACTGTTTTTT
clone_size: medium-sized; v_call: TRBV15; d_call: TRBD1; j_call: TRBJ1-1; cdr3_aa: CATTGQGHGEAFF; cdr3_nt: TGTGCCACCACGGGACAGGGGCATGGTGAAGCTTTCTTT
clone_size: many; v_call: TRBV21-1; d_call: .; j_call: TRBJ2-7; cdr3_aa: CASRLYRGRGGNRYYEQYF; cdr3_nt: TGTGCCAGCAGATTATATAGAGGCAGGGGTGGGAACAGATACTACGAGCAGTACTTC
clone_size: many; v_call: TRBV5-4; d_call: .; j_call: TRBJ1-1; cdr3_aa: CASSLVSCGLGNTEAFF; cdr3_nt: TGTGCCAGCAGCTTGGTTTCCTGTGGTTTGGGGAACACTGAAGCTTTCTTT
clone_size: many; v_call: TRBV3-1; d_call: TRBD1; j_call: TRBJ1-1; cdr3_aa: CASSQDRDRVTEAFF; cdr3_nt: TGTGCCAGCAGCCAAGACCGGGACAGGGTGACTGAAGCTTTCTTT
clone_size: medium-sized; v_call: TRBV3-2; d_call: .; j_call: TRBJ2-1; cdr3_aa: CASSLPTSGSSSYNEQFF; cdr3_nt: TGTGCCAGCAGCCTTCCGACTAGCGGGTCGAGCTCCTACAATGAGCAGTTCTTC
clone_size: medium-sized; v_call: TRBV9; d_call: .; j_call: TRBJ2-3; cdr3_aa: CASSVPYPAGGTDTQYF; cdr3_nt: TGTGCCAGCAGCGTCCCCTACCCGGCGGGTGGCACAGATACGCAGTATTTT
clone_size: medium-sized; v_call: TRBV10-1; d_call: .; j_call: TRBJ2-5; cdr3_aa: CASSESWGVGQETQYF; cdr3_nt: TGCGCCAGCAGTGAGTCGTGGGGAGTGGGCCAAGAGACCCAGTACTTC
clone_size: medium-sized; v_call: TRBV7-8; d_call: TRBD1; j_call: TRBJ1-2; cdr3_aa: CASSLDGQGKRSPYGYTF; cdr3_nt: TGTGCCAGCAGCTTAGATGGACAGGGGAAGAGATCTCCCTATGGCTACACCTTC
clone_size: few; v_call: TRBV21-1; d_call: .; j_call: TRBJ1-2; cdr3_aa: CASSLQGTNYGYTF; cdr3_nt: TGTGCCAGCAGCCTCCAAGGGACTAACTATGGCTACACCTTC
clone_size: many; v_call: TRBV12-5; d_call: .; j_call: TRBJ1-2; cdr3_aa: CASGSQGYYGYTF; cdr3_nt: TGTGCTAGTGGTTCACAGGGATACTATGGCTACACCTTC
clone_size: medium-sized; v_call: TRBV18; d_call: .; j_call: TRBJ2-7; cdr3_aa: CASSPTFSYEQYF; cdr3_nt: TGTGCCAGCTCACCTACCTTCTCCTACGAGCAGTACTTC
clone_size: many; v_call: TRBV11-1; d_call: TRBD2; j_call: TRBJ2-5; cdr3_aa: CASSNYQRGGVNQETQYF; cdr3_nt: TGTGCCAGCAGCAACTATCAGCGGGGGGGCGTTAACCAAGAGACCCAGTACTTC
clone_size: many; v_call: TRBV20-1; d_call: TRBD1; j_call: TRBJ2-1; cdr3_aa: CSASKGSNAQGQGIAYNEQFF; cdr3_nt: TGCAGTGCCAGCAAGGGGTCGAACGCCCAGGGACAGGGTATCGCCTACAATGAGCAGTTCTTC
clone_size: few; v_call: TRBV7-6; d_call: .; j_call: TRBJ2-7; cdr3_aa: CASSPGDIEEQYF; cdr3_nt: TGTGCCAGCAGCCCTGGGGATATAGAAGAACAGTACTTC
clone_size: medium-sized; v_call: TRBV15; d_call: .; j_call: TRBJ2-1; cdr3_aa: CATSRPRRASLNNEQFF; cdr3_nt: TGTGCCACCAGCAGACCTCGCCGGGCTAGCCTAAACAATGAGCAGTTCTTC
clone_size: .; v_call: TRBV3-2; d_call: .; j_call: TRBJ1-2; cdr3_aa: CAFCGEDYGYTF; cdr3_nt: TGTGCCTTCTGCGGGGAGGACTATGGCTACACCTTC
clone_size: .; v_call: TRBV3-1; d_call: TRBD2; j_call: TRBJ2-1; cdr3_aa: CASTNEGQREHYNEQFF; cdr3_nt: TGTGCCAGCACCAACGAGGGCCAGCGGGAACACTACAATGAGCAGTTCTTC
clone_size: many; v_call: TRBV6-5; d_call: .; j_call: TRBJ1-3; cdr3_aa: CASSYSGPANTIYF; cdr3_nt: TGTGCCAGCAGTTACTCGGGACCCGCAAACACCATATATTTT
clone_size: many; v_call: TRBV6-5; d_call: .; j_call: TRBJ2-4; cdr3_aa: CASSYLVGGAKNIQYF; cdr3_nt: TGTGCCAGCAGTTACTTAGTTGGAGGGGCCAAAAACATTCAGTACTTC
clone_size: medium-sized; v_call: TRBV12-3/TRBV12-4; d_call: TRBD1; j_call: TRBJ2-2; cdr3_aa: CASSLTGVLTGELFF; cdr3_nt: TGTGCCAGCAGCTTGACAGGGGTGTTAACCGGGGAGCTGTTTTTT
clone_size: many; v_call: TRBV5-7; d_call: .; j_call: TRBJ1-2; cdr3_aa: CASSLGQGNYGYTF; cdr3_nt: TGTGCCAGCAGCTTGGGGCAGGGAAACTATGGCTACACCTTC
clone_size: medium-sized; v_call: TRBV7-9; d_call: .; j_call: TRBJ2-4; cdr3_aa: CASSLQGPIQYF; cdr3_nt: TGTGCCAGCAGCCTCCAGGGTCCCATTCAGTACTTC
clone_size: many; v_call: TRBV29-1; d_call: .; j_call: TRBJ1-3; cdr3_aa: CSVEGPGSGNTIYF; cdr3_nt: TGCAGCGTTGAAGGCCCGGGCTCTGGAAACACCATATATTTT
clone_size: medium-sized; v_call: TRBV5-1; d_call: TRBD2; j_call: TRBJ2-3; cdr3_aa: CASGRERTDTQYF; cdr3_nt: TGCGCCAGTGGGAGGGAAAGGACAGATACGCAGTATTTT
clone_size: medium-sized; v_call: TRBV7-9; d_call: .; j_call: TRBJ2-7; cdr3_aa: CASSFITVYEQYF; cdr3_nt: TGTGCCAGCAGCTTCATAACGGTCTACGAGCAGTACTTC
clone_size: .; v_call: TRBV21-1; d_call: .; j_call: TRBJ2-7; cdr3_aa: CASSKHRDRGYEQYF; cdr3_nt: TGTGCCAGCAGCAAACACCGGGACAGGGGTTACGAGCAGTACTTC
clone_size: medium-sized; v_call: TRBV11-2; d_call: .; j_call: TRBJ2-5; cdr3_aa: CASSLGRKETQYF; cdr3_nt: TGTGCCAGCAGCTTGGGGAGGAAAGAGACCCAGTACTTC
clone_size: medium-sized; v_call: TRBV29-1; d_call: .; j_call: TRBJ2-7; cdr3_aa: CSVGDRGAAYEQYF; cdr3_nt: TGCAGCGTTGGTGATCGCGGGGCAGCCTACGAGCAGTACTTC
clone_size: many; v_call: TRBV6-6; d_call: TRBD1; j_call: TRBJ1-1; cdr3_aa: CASSLTGVPEAFF; cdr3_nt: TGTGCCAGCAGCTTGACAGGGGTCCCTGAAGCTTTCTTT
clone_size: medium-sized; v_call: TRBV6-4; d_call: .; j_call: TRBJ2-2; cdr3_aa: CASSPNRGGRFSRELFF; cdr3_nt: TGTGCCAGCAGTCCAAACCGTGGGGGGCGTTTCTCCCGGGAGCTGTTTTTT
clone_size: medium-sized; v_call: TRBV24-1; d_call: .; j_call: TRBJ1-2; cdr3_aa: CATSDPTGPYGYTF; cdr3_nt: TGTGCCACCAGTGACCCCACAGGCCCCTATGGCTACACCTTC
clone_size: medium-sized; v_call: TRBV5-1; d_call: .; j_call: TRBJ2-5; cdr3_aa: CASSLPERPTVFQETQYF; cdr3_nt: TGCGCCAGCAGCTTGCCGGAGAGACCAACAGTATTCCAAGAGACCCAGTACTTC
clone_size: medium-sized; v_call: TRBV7-8; d_call: .; j_call: TRBJ1-2; cdr3_aa: CASSLEDNYGYTF; cdr3_nt: TGTGCCAGCAGCTTGGAGGATAACTATGGCTACACCTTC
clone_size: many; v_call: TRBV6-5; d_call: .; j_call: TRBJ2-1; cdr3_aa: CASSSPGQTNNEQFF; cdr3_nt: TGTGCCAGCAGTTCCCCGGGGCAGACTAACAATGAGCAGTTCTTC
clone_size: medium-sized; v_call: TRBV20-1; d_call: .; j_call: TRBJ1-1; cdr3_aa: CSARDPGNMNTEAFF; cdr3_nt: TGCAGTGCTAGAGACCCCGGAAATATGAACACTGAAGCTTTCTTT
clone_size: many; v_call: TRBV14; d_call: .; j_call: TRBJ1-2; cdr3_aa: CASSQDPGQGSYGYTF; cdr3_nt: TGTGCCAGCAGCCAAGATCCTGGGCAGGGGTCCTATGGCTACACCTTC
clone_size: medium-sized; v_call: TRBV5-5; d_call: .; j_call: TRBJ1-4; cdr3_aa: CASSSHGRFNEKLFF; cdr3_nt: TGTGCCAGCAGCTCCCATGGCAGGTTTAATGAAAAACTGTTTTTT
clone_size: medium-sized; v_call: TRBV12-3/TRBV12-4; d_call: .; j_call: TRBJ1-4; cdr3_aa: CASSPKSRVSNEKLFF; cdr3_nt: TGTGCCAGCAGTCCCAAGTCGAGGGTATCTAATGAAAAACTGTTTTTT
clone_size: medium-sized; v_call: TRBV5-1; d_call: .; j_call: TRBJ1-1; cdr3_aa: CASSLGPIDKLQNTEAFF; cdr3_nt: TGCGCCAGCAGCTTGGGCCCGATAGACAAATTACAGAACACTGAAGCTTTCTTT
clone_size: medium-sized; v_call: TRBV7-9; d_call: .; j_call: TRBJ2-1; cdr3_aa: CASSSGAREQFF; cdr3_nt: TGTGCCAGCAGCTCGGGGGCGAGGGAGCAGTTCTTC
clone_size: medium-sized; v_call: TRBV6-5; d_call: .; j_call: TRBJ2-7; cdr3_aa: CASRAGQSPYEQYF; cdr3_nt: TGTGCCAGCAGGGCGGGACAGAGTCCCTACGAGCAGTACTTC